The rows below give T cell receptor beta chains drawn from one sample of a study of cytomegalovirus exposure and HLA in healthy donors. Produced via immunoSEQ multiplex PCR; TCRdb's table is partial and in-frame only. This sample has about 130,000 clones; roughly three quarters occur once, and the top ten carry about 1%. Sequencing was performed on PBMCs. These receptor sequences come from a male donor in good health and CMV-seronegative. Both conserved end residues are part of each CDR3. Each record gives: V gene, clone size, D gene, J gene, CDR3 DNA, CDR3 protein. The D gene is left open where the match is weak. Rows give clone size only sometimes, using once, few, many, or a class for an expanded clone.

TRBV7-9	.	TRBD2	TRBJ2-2	TGTTCCAGCAGCGGACTAGCGGGGTACACCGGGGAGCTGTTTTTT	CSSSGLAGYTGELFF
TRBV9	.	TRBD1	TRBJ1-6	TGTGCCAGCAGCGCCGGACAGGGGCTACCCCTCCACTTT	CASSAGQGLPLHF
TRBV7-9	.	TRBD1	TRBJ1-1	TGTGCCAGCAGCTCTGGGACGGACAGGGAAGCTTTCTTT	CASSSGTDREAFF
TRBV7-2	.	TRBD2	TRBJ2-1	TGTGCCAGCAGCCCCGAAGGGACTAGCGGGGGGGGCTACAATGAGCAGTTCTTC	CASSPEGTSGGGYNEQFF
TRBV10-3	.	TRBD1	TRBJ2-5	TGTGCCATCAGATCCGGGACAGGAGCTCAAGAGACCCAGTACTTC	CAIRSGTGAQETQYF
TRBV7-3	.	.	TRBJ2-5	TGTGCCAGCAGCACGACGGCGGGTGAGACCCAGTACTTC	CASSTTAGETQYF
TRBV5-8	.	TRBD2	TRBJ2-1	TGTGCCAGCAGCTTAAAATCGACTAGCGGGGGGGCCATGGATGAGCAGTTCTTC	CASSLKSTSGGAMDEQFF
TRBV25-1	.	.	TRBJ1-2	TGTGCCAGCAGTGAATACGGCAGGGTGGATGGCTACACCTTC	CASSEYGRVDGYTF
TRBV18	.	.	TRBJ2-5	TGTGCCAGCTCACCACAAGGGGCAGAGACCCAGTACTTC	CASSPQGAETQYF
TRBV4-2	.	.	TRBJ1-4	TGTGCCAGCAGCCAAGACGATGAAAAACTGTTTTTT	CASSQDDEKLFF
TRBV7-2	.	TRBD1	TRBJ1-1	TGTGCCAGCAGCTCAGACAGGGCTGGCACTGAAGCTTTCTTT	CASSSDRAGTEAFF
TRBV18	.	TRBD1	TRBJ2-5	TGTGCCAGCTCCCCTGGGACAGGGAGAGACCAAGAGACCCAGTACTTC	CASSPGTGRDQETQYF
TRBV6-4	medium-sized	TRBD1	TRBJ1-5	TGTGCCAGCAGTGACTCGACAGGGGGCAATCAGCCCCAGCATTTT	CASSDSTGGNQPQHF
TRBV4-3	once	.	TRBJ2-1	TGCGCCAGCAGCCAATTCCTTGAGCACAATGAGCAGTTCTTC	CASSQFLEHNEQFF
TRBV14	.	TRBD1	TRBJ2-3	TGTGCCAGCAGCCCCCCCAGGGGGCCCCCAGATACGCAGTATTTT	CASSPPRGPPDTQYF
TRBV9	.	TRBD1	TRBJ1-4	TGTGCCAGCAGCGTAGCGGACAGGGTGGAGGAAAAACTGTTTTTT	CASSVADRVEEKLFF
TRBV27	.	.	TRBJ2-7	TGTGCCAGCAGTTTAAGGGGGGGGCTCTCCTACGAGCAGTACTTC	CASSLRGGLSYEQYF
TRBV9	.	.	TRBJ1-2	TGTGCCAGCAGCGTAGAGTGGGGGGGAGATGGCTACACCTTC	CASSVEWGGDGYTF
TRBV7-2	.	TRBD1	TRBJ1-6	TGTGCCAGCAGCTTAGCCCCTACAGGGGGAAGTTCACCCCTCCACTTT	CASSLAPTGGSSPLHF
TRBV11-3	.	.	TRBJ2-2	TGTGCCAGCAGCTTCAGGGTCCCCACCCAAGGGGAGCTGTTTTTT	CASSFRVPTQGELFF
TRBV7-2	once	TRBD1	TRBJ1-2	TGTGCCAGCAGCTTAGCCGCAGGGGGCAATTATGGCTACACCTTC	CASSLAAGGNYGYTF
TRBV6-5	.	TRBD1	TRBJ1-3	TGTGCCAGCAGTCCTCAGACAGGGCACGGAAACACCATATATTTT	CASSPQTGHGNTIYF
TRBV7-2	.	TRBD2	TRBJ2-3	TGTGCCAGCAGCTCCAACGGGGGGAGTACGCAGTATTTT	CASSSNGGSTQYF
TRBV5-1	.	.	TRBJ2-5	TGCGCCAGCAGCCCGTCCGGGAAAGAGACCCAGTACTTC	CASSPSGKETQYF
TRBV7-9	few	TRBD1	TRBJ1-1	TGTTCCAGCAGCTTAGTTGGAGGGGGCAGGAGGGACACTGAAGCTTTCTTT	CSSSLVGGGRRDTEAFF
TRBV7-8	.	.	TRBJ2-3	TGTGCCAGCAGCTTGAGTCAGGGTGGAGATACGCAGTATTTT	CASSLSQGGDTQYF
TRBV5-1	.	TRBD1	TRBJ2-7	TGCGCCAGCAGCTTGACCTCGACAGGGGGCCCCTACGAGCAGTACTTC	CASSLTSTGGPYEQYF
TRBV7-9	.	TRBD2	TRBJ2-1	TGTGCCAGCAGCTTGGGGCTAGCGGGACAATACAATGAGCAGTTCTTC	CASSLGLAGQYNEQFF
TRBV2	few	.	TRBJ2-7	TGTGCCAGCAGTGAGAGGTCTTTCTACGAGCAGTACTTC	CASSERSFYEQYF
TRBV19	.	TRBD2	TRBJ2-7	TGTGCCAGTGGACTAGCGGGGGGTTCCTACGAGCAGTACTTC	CASGLAGGSYEQYF
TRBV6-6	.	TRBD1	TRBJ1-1	TGTGCCAGCAGTTACGAGGGACAGGCTGAAGCTTTCTTT	CASSYEGQAEAFF
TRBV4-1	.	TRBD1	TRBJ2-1	TGCGCCAGCAGCCAAGAGGGGACAGCTGTCGATGAGCAGTTCTTC	CASSQEGTAVDEQFF
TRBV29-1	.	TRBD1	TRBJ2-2	TGCAGCGCATGGGGACAGGGGGCGACCGGGGAGCTGTTTTTT	CSAWGQGATGELFF
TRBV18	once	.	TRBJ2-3	TGTGCCAGCTCACCGGGCCGCTCGAGCACAGATACGCAGTATTTT	CASSPGRSSTDTQYF
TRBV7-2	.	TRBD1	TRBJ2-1	TGTGCCAGCAGGTCGATACAGGGGAGAGGTGAGCAGTTCTTC	CASRSIQGRGEQFF
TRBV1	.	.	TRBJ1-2	TGCACCAGCAGTCCCGCCGGGACAGGGTATGGCTACACCTTC	CTSSPAGTGYGYTF
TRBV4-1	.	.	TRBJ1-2	TGCGCCAGCAGCCCCCAAGACAGGACTTATGGCTACACCTTC	CASSPQDRTYGYTF
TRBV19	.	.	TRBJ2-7	TGTGCCAGTAGTATAGATGGCTCCCCTAGGTCCTACGAGCAGTACTTC	CASSIDGSPRSYEQYF
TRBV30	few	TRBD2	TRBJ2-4	TGTGCCTGGAGTACAATGGGACTAGCGGGGATTCAGTACTTC	CAWSTMGLAGIQYF
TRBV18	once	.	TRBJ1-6	TGTGCCAGCTCACCTCAGACAGGTCACCTTAATTCACCCCTCCACTTT	CASSPQTGHLNSPLHF
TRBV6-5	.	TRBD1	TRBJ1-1	TGTGCCAGCAGTTACGGGACAGGGGGCGGCACTGAAGCTTTCTTT	CASSYGTGGGTEAFF
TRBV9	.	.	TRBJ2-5	TGTGCCAGCAGCGTAGCTACTCAAGAGGGAGAGACCCAGTACTTC	CASSVATQEGETQYF